This TCR beta chain was retrieved from a study of molecular identifiers for immune sequencing clone quantification. Preparation methods for the bulk TCR libraries were those previously described, with listed TCR primers. MiXCR, applied by TCRdb to the PCR reads, yields one record per CDR3 protein. Of about 640,000 distinct CDR3 sequences listed, 15% to 20% are singletons. Per germline, CDR1 MNHEY and CDR2 SVGEGT. The CDR3 extends over 12 amino acids. The V end was cut by 11 bases, the J end by 1 base, with 10 bases between. This clonotype was found many times. Naive CD8 libraries used about 19,000 to 1,000,000 sorted cells and 10%, 30% or 50% RNA. Naive CD8 T cells were sorted, and the gate applied was CD8+CD4-CCR7+CD45RA+.

The chain employs TRBV6-2 or TRBV6-3 and TRBJ2-3; D not certain. Material for sequencing was naive CD8+ T cells from blood, with Jurkat cell RNA spiked in. Subset specified: FACS-sorted CD8+CD4-CCR7+CD45RA+ naive T cells. The receptor was derived from a human donor in good health. Some libraries in this study had Jurkat cell RNA spiked in. CDR3 bases: TGTGCCGTCGAAGGTGGCACAGATACGCAGTATTTT. Translated: CAVEGGTDTQYF.